This T cell receptor beta chain was profiled in a study of CD8 T cells in ankylosing spondylitis. General study results and limits: Ankylosing spondylitis blood appeared to carry a characteristic TCR beta motif of roughly eight highly homologous variants.

The CDR3 extends over 16 amino acids. From germline, CDR1 is LGHDT and CDR2 YNNKEL (reference sequence). V was pared by 0 bases and J by 2 bases, with 14 bases between. In its sample, this clonotype was seen many times. Antigen: not known. TCRdb processed the 5' RACE reads anew with MiXCR; each CDR3 protein has one entry. Altogether 200,000 to 250,000 distinct CDR3 sequences are present, 7.3% being singletons, with the ten largest covering more than 13%. This rearrangement joins TRBV3-1 to TRBJ2-7, with D perhaps TRBD2 (6 bases). Sample: blood, either unsorted or a sorted T cell fraction (not recorded which). The source is a male donor with ankylosing spondylitis. The CDR3 sequence: CASSQDFGGEAYEQYF. DNA of the CDR3: TGTGCCAGCAGCCAAGATTTCGGGGGAGAAGCCTACGAGCAGTACTTC.